One T cell receptor beta chain is described in this entry. The data derive from a study of blood T cell repertoires in COVID-19. Using immunoSEQ multiplex PCR, the repertoire was profiled, and TCRdb retains in-frame clones only, with some absent. Among fewer than 300,000 clones listed, about 89% were seen once. The CDR3 is made up of 13 amino acids. Per the germline V gene, CDR1 is MDHEN and CDR2 is SYDVKM. Trimming stripped 9 bases from V and 6 bases from J, with 12 bases between. This TCR came from a woman aged 30 to 39 with COVID-19, enrolled during active disease. The rearrangement links TRBV28 to TRBJ1-6; maybe TRBD1 (6 bases). Material: peripheral blood. CDR3 loop: CASQTGTNSPLHF. The DNA of the CDR3 is TGTGCCAGTCAGACAGGCACTAATTCACCCCTCCACTTT. The complete variable domain, with remaining parts taken from reference TRBV28 and TRBJ1-6, reads DVKVTQSSRYLVKRTGEKVFLECVQDMDHENMFWYRQDPGLGLRLIYFSYDVKMKEKGDIPEGYSVSREKKERFSLILESASTNQTSMYLCASQTGTNSPLHFGNGTRLTVT.